What follows describes a single TCR beta chain. With 2 bases clipped from V and 2 bases from J, the junction kept 6 bases outside the gene matches. The CDR3 length is 15 residues. Germline loops: CDR1 SGHNT, CDR2 YENEEA. The data were produced by immunoSEQ multiplex PCR, yet TCRdb's version contains in-frame clones alone and is incomplete. The sample carries about 250,000 clones, around 88% recorded once. This record belongs to a study of blood T cell repertoires in COVID-19. Study context: Samples came from the United States, Italy and Spain, spanning acute and convalescent COVID-19.

The chain is built from TRBV11-3 and TRBJ2-7, with 7 bases lining up with TRBD1. Sequenced input: peripheral blood. The sequence derives from an elderly man with acute or convalescent COVID-19. The CDR3 bases are TGTGCCAGCAGCTTAAACGGGACAGCCCCCTACGAGCAGTACTTC. It codes for CASSLNGTAPYEQYF.